The text below deals with one T cell receptor (beta chain). Its specificity is not known. The sample comes from a study of T cell responses to AZD1222 COVID-19 vaccine. Study-level findings and limits: The study identified only five to seven AZD1222 recipients as seropositive at baseline. Increases in Spike-specific TCR breadth and depth were seen after two AZD1222 doses. Vaccine-related CD4 TCRs covered spike, predominating at 160-218 and 743-854.

With 3 bases removed from V and 5 bases from J, the gap between germline ends came to 5 bases. The CDR3 runs to 11 residues. Germline CDR1 and CDR2: KGHSH and LQKENI. The repertoire was sequenced with immunoSEQ multiplex PCR; TCRdb's copy has only in-frame clones and lacks some. The sample holds roughly 150,000 clones, over 90% seen once. This specimen was peripheral blood, taken on day 0 of AZD1222 vaccination. The J gene is TRBJ2-7, the V gene TRBV18; D gene uncertain. This TCR was recovered from an adult in good health. The CDR3 DNA sequence: TGTGCCAGCTCACCCCTTAACGAGCAGTACTTC. Translation: CASSPLNEQYF.